The TCR beta chain described here comes from a study of PD-L1 blockade in urothelial cancer. About the research overall: At 3 weeks (second dose) and 6 weeks after starting treatment, blood was analyzed.

Deletions cut 10 bases from V and 2 bases from J, with 24 bases between. This CDR3 is built from 17 residues. Germline V gene data show CDR1 as MDHEN and CDR2 as SYDVKM. Time point: pretreatment peripheral blood. Clones were sequenced by immunoSEQ multiplex PCR, and TCRdb holds only the in-frame ones, with some missing. The table has some 71,000 clones, approximately 83% seen once. The receptor was isolated from a man in his 60s with urothelial cancer. This material consisted of PBMCs, taken around atezolizumab (anti-PD-L1) treatment. The chain joins TRBV28 to TRBJ1-5; D is possibly TRBD1 (6 bases). The CDR3 reads CATLTEGVLTGNQPQHF. In DNA, the CDR3 is TGTGCCACCCTAACTGAGGGGGTGTTAACGGGCAATCAGCCCCAGCATTTT. The whole variable domain, remainder taken from reference TRBV28 and TRBJ1-5, is DVKVTQSSRYLVKRTGEKVFLECVQDMDHENMFWYRQDPGLGLRLIYFSYDVKMKEKGDIPEGYSVSREKKERFSLILESASTNQTSMYLCATLTEGVLTGNQPQHFGDGTRLSIL.